The rows below give T cell receptor beta chains drawn from one sample of a study of blood T cell repertoires in COVID-19. The data were produced by immunoSEQ multiplex PCR, yet TCRdb's version contains in-frame clones alone and is incomplete. The repertoire holds approximately 280,000 clones, with about 90% as singletons. The sequenced sample consisted of PBMCs or T cells enriched from blood (not recorded which). The receptors originated from a woman between 18 and 30 years old with acute COVID-19. Both conserved end residues are part of each CDR3. A D gene is named only where the DNA matches it firmly. Only some rows state a clone size, as once, few, many or a class for expanded clones.

D gene	clone size	V gene	J gene	CDR3 DNA	CDR3 protein
NA	NA	TRBV19	TRBJ2-3	TGTGCCAGTAGTGGGGCGGTCACAGATACGCAGTATTTT	CASSGAVTDTQYF
NA	NA	TRBV7-2	TRBJ2-7	TGTGCCAGCAGCTCCAGGGGTCGCGGCGACGAGCAGTACTTC	CASSSRGRGDEQYF
TRBD1	NA	TRBV30	TRBJ1-2	TGTGCCTGGGCAGGACAGGGGGCTTTTGGCTACACCTTC	CAWAGQGAFGYTF
TRBD1	NA	TRBV5-1	TRBJ1-6	TGCGCCAGCAGCTTGGTAAACTCGGACAGGGGAAATTCACCCCTCCACTTT	CASSLVNSDRGNSPLHF
TRBD2	NA	TRBV15	TRBJ2-3	TGTGCCACCAGGTTGGTAGCGGGAGGCACAGATACGCAGTATTTT	CATRLVAGGTDTQYF
NA	NA	TRBV30	TRBJ1-3	TGTGCCAGCGGGACTCTCTCTGGAAACACCATATATTTT	CASGTLSGNTIYF
TRBD1	NA	TRBV19	TRBJ1-2	TGTGCCAGTAGTATATCCCGACAGGGCTATGGCTACACCTTC	CASSISRQGYGYTF
NA	NA	TRBV5-6	TRBJ2-6	TGTGCCAGCAGTATCGGGGCCAACGTCCTGACTTTC	CASSIGANVLTF
TRBD1	NA	TRBV27	TRBJ2-5	TGTGCCAGCAGTCTAGGACAGGGGCTCGGGACCCAGTACTTC	CASSLGQGLGTQYF
TRBD2	NA	TRBV4-1	TRBJ2-1	TGCGCCAGCAGCCAGACTAGCGAGCCTGAGCAGTTCTTC	CASSQTSEPEQFF
NA	NA	TRBV6-5	TRBJ2-7	TGTGCCGCAACCGGGGTCCCCTCCCCTTACGAGCAGTACTTC	CAATGVPSPYEQYF
TRBD1	NA	TRBV4-3	TRBJ1-4	TGCGCCAGCAGCCAGGGGACAGTGGAAAAACTGTTTTTT	CASSQGTVEKLFF
TRBD1	once	TRBV2	TRBJ1-1	TGTGCCAGCAGGCAAGGACAGGTGTCGTTGGCTTTCTTT	CASRQGQVSLAFF
NA	NA	TRBV30	TRBJ2-7	TGTGCCTGGAATCGAGGAAGAGGATTTTACGTAGAGCAGTACTTC	CAWNRGRGFYVEQYF
NA	NA	TRBV28	TRBJ1-1	TGTGCCAGCAGTTTCAGGAGGCAGGGGCATCCTGAAGCTTTCTTT	CASSFRRQGHPEAFF
TRBD1	few	TRBV6-5	TRBJ1-1	TGTGCCAGCTGCGACCGGGACAGGGATGAAGCTTTCTTT	CASCDRDRDEAFF
TRBD1	NA	TRBV12-3/TRBV12-4	TRBJ1-2	TGTGCCAGCAGCCACAGGGACAGGGTAGGCTACACCTTC	CASSHRDRVGYTF
TRBD2	NA	TRBV7-2	TRBJ2-5	TGTGCCAGCAGCCTAAGCGGGAGACAGACCCAGTACTTC	CASSLSGRQTQYF
TRBD2	NA	TRBV28	TRBJ2-1	TGTGCCAGCAGTCCCCCCGCAGCTAGCGGGGGTAATGAGCAGTTCTTC	CASSPPAASGGNEQFF
TRBD1	NA	TRBV9	TRBJ2-3	TGTGCCAGCAGCACCCGGACAGGGGCCCCAGATACGCAGTATTTT	CASSTRTGAPDTQYF
TRBD1	NA	TRBV19	TRBJ2-7	TGTGCCAGCACCACCCAGGACAGGACGGGAGAGCAGTACTTC	CASTTQDRTGEQYF
TRBD2	NA	TRBV28	TRBJ2-7	TGTGCCAGCAGCCTAGCGGGAGGGTTCTCCTACGAGCAGTACTTC	CASSLAGGFSYEQYF
TRBD2	NA	TRBV7-8	TRBJ2-1	TGTGCCAGCAGCCCCGGACTAGCGGCCTACAATGAGCAGTTCTTC	CASSPGLAAYNEQFF
TRBD1	NA	TRBV4-3	TRBJ2-3	TGCGCCAGCAGCCAAGCTGATTCCGTCAGGGGGACAGATACGCAGTATTTT	CASSQADSVRGTDTQYF
TRBD2	NA	TRBV11-2	TRBJ2-7	TGTGCCAGCAGCTGGACTAGTCGTCGCTACGAGCAGTACTTC	CASSWTSRRYEQYF
TRBD1	NA	TRBV30	TRBJ1-2	TGTGCCTGGAGTGTGGGGACAGCCTATGGCTACACCTTC	CAWSVGTAYGYTF
NA	NA	TRBV6-5	TRBJ2-3	TGTGCCAGCAGTAGGACTGCAGATACGCAGTATTTT	CASSRTADTQYF
TRBD1	NA	TRBV6-5	TRBJ1-1	TGTGCCAGCAGTTACTCCGGGGCAGGGGGTACCGAAGCTTTCTTT	CASSYSGAGGTEAFF
NA	NA	TRBV28	TRBJ1-2	TGTGCCAGCAGTATTACTCCGAGGATCGATGGCTACACCTTC	CASSITPRIDGYTF
TRBD1	NA	TRBV9	TRBJ1-6	TGTGCCAGCAGCGCATCAAAGGACAGGGGAAACAATTCACCCCTCCACTTT	CASSASKDRGNNSPLHF
TRBD1	NA	TRBV19	TRBJ2-7	TGTGCCAGTAGTAACCGACAGGGGGGGCACGAGCAGTACTTC	CASSNRQGGHEQYF
NA	once	TRBV4-2	TRBJ2-6	TGTGCCAGCAGCCCTATGGAGGGAGCTAGTCTTGGGGCCAACGTCCTGACTTTC	CASSPMEGASLGANVLTF
TRBD2	NA	TRBV7-9	TRBJ2-2	TGTGCCAGCAGCCCCGGAACAGCGGGAACGAACACCGGGGAGCTGTTTTTT	CASSPGTAGTNTGELFF
TRBD2	NA	TRBV27	TRBJ2-5	TGTGCCAGCAGTTTATCGAGTAGCGGGATGATCCAAGAGACCCAGTACTTC	CASSLSSSGMIQETQYF
TRBD2	once	TRBV6-6	TRBJ2-1	TGTGCCAGCAGTCTACTAGCGGGAGTTTCTACCTCGTCAAACAATGAGCAGTTCTTC	CASSLLAGVSTSSNNEQFF
NA	once	TRBV27	TRBJ1-1	TGTGCCAGCAGTTTATACAGGGTAAGGCGACACACTGAAGCTTTCTTT	CASSLYRVRRHTEAFF
TRBD2	NA	TRBV18	TRBJ2-1	TGTGCCAGCTCACCAACGACTAGCGGGAGACGAGGGGAGCAGTTCTTC	CASSPTTSGRRGEQFF
NA	NA	TRBV21-1	TRBJ2-1	TGTGCCAGCAGCAGGGGGGACAGTTCTAGGAATGAGCAGTTCTTC	CASSRGDSSRNEQFF
NA	NA	TRBV25-1	TRBJ2-7	TGTGCCAGCAGTGATTCCGCAGGGGTAGCCTACGAGCAGTACTTC	CASSDSAGVAYEQYF
NA	NA	TRBV5-1	TRBJ2-5	TGCGCCAGCAGCCCAAGGGGGGGAAGCCGGGAGACCCAGTACTTC	CASSPRGGSRETQYF
TRBD2	NA	TRBV11-2	TRBJ2-7	TGTGCCAGCAGCTCGCTCGCCGGGACTAGCGTCTCCTACGAGCAGTACTTC	CASSSLAGTSVSYEQYF